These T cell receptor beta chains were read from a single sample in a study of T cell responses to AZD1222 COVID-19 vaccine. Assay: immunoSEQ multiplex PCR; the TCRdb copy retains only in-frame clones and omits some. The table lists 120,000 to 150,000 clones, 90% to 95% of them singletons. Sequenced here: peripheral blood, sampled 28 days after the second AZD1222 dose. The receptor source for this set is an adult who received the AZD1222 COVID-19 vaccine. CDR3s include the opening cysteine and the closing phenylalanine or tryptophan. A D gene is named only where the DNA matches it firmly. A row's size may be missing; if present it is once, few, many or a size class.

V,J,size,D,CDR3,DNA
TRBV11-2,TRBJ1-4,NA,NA,CASSFGHSNLGEKLFF,TGTGCCAGCAGCTTTGGCCACAGTAACTTGGGTGAAAAACTGTTTTTT
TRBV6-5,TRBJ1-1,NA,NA,CASSSRGLDTEAFF,TGTGCCAGCAGTAGCCGAGGGTTGGACACTGAAGCTTTCTTT
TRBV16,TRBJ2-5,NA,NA,CASSQSGVKETQYF,TGTGCCAGCAGCCAATCAGGGGTGAAAGAGACCCAGTACTTC
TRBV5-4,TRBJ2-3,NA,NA,CASSLIFTDTQYF,TGTGCCAGCAGCTTGATATTCACAGATACGCAGTATTTT
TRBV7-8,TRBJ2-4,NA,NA,CASSLGTALAKNIQYF,TGTGCCAGCAGCTTAGGGACAGCTCTAGCCAAAAACATTCAGTACTTC
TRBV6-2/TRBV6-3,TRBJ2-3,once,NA,CASSWSDTTTQYF,TGTGCCAGCAGTTGGAGTGACACTACGACGCAGTATTTT
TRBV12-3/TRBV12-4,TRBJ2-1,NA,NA,CASSLGPSGEQFF,TGTGCCAGCAGCCTGGGCCCGAGCGGTGAGCAGTTCTTC
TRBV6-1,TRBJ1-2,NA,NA,CASSEGRANYGYTF,TGTGCCAGCAGTGAGGGGAGGGCTAACTATGGCTACACCTTT
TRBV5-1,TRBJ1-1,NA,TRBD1,CASNLGTGATEAFF,TGCGCCAGCAACCTCGGGACAGGGGCCACTGAAGCTTTCTTT
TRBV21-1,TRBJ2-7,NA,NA,CASSKENWTFRANEQYF,TGTGCCAGCAGCAAAGAGAATTGGACCTTCCGGGCTAACGAGCAGTACTTC
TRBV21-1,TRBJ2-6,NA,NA,CASSKVGIGPGANVLTF,TGTGCCAGCAGCAAAGTGGGGATAGGCCCTGGGGCCAACGTCCTGACTTTC
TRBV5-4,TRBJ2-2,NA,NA,CASSLAPANTGELFF,TGTGCCAGCAGCTTAGCACCCGCGAACACCGGGGAGCTGTTTTTT
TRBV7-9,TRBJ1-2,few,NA,CASSESSGTGIGYTF,TGTGCCAGCAGCGAGTCGTCCGGGACGGGAATAGGCTACACCTTC
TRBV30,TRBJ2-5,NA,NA,CAWSWDASQETQYF,TGTGCCTGGAGCTGGGACGCCTCCCAAGAGACCCAGTACTTC
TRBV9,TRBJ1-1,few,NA,CASSPQGLEAFF,TGTGCCAGCAGCCCCCAGGGTCTCGAAGCTTTCTTT
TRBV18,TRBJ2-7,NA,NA,CASSPRGGAYEQYF,TGTGCCAGCTCACCCAGGGGAGGGGCCTACGAGCAGTACTTC
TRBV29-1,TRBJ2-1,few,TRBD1,CSVEPRDRVRGNEQFF,TGCAGCGTTGAACCACGTGACAGGGTACGGGGTAATGAGCAGTTCTTC
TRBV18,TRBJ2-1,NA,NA,CAEAAGSSYNEQFF,TGTGCCGAAGCGGCCGGCAGCTCCTACAATGAGCAGTTCTTC
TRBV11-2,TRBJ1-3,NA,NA,CASSLDHGGGNTIYF,TGTGCCAGCAGCTTAGATCACGGGGGCGGAAACACCATATATTTT
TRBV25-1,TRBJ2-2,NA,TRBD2,CASTLAARTGELFF,TGTGCCAGCACACTAGCGGCCCGGACCGGGGAGCTGTTTTTT
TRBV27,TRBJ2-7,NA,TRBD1,CASRPGQGASDEQYF,TGTGCCAGCAGGCCGGGACAGGGGGCGTCGGACGAGCAGTACTTC
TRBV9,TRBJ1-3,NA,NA,CASSVAGGNTIYF,TGTGCCAGCAGCGTAGCTGGTGGAAACACCATATATTTT
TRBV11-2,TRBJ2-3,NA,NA,CASSLDFASSTDTQYF,TGTGCCAGCAGCTTAGACTTCGCGTCTAGCACAGATACGCAGTATTTT
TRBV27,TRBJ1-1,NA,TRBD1,CASSPALQGRDTEAFF,TGTGCCAGCAGTCCCGCGCTACAGGGGCGGGACACTGAAGCTTTCTTT
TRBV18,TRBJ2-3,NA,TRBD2,CASSPTSGSTDTQYF,TGTGCCAGCTCACCGACTAGCGGGAGCACAGATACGCAGTATTTT
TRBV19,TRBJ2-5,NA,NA,CASSMGAATPQETQYF,TGTGCCAGTAGTATGGGGGCGGCCACCCCCCAAGAGACCCAGTACTTC
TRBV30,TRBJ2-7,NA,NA,CAWSGGPLPYEQYF,TGTGCCTGGAGTGGGGGACCGCTCCCCTACGAGCAGTACTTC
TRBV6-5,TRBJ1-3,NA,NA,CASSYQASTGNTIYF,TGTGCCAGCAGTTACCAGGCTTCGACAGGAAACACCATATATTTT
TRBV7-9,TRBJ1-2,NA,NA,CASSLGVGFNYGYTF,TGTGCCAGCAGCTTAGGTGTGGGATTTAACTATGGCTACACCTTC
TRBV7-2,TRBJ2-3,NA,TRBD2,CASSLGSAGGDTQYF,TGTGCCAGCAGCTTGGGATCCGCGGGGGGAGATACGCAGTATTTT
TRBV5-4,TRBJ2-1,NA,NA,CASSSGTNTYNEQFF,TGTGCCAGCAGCTCTGGGACAAACACCTACAATGAGCAGTTCTTC
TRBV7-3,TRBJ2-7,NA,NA,CASSLNMLNEQYF,TGTGCCAGCAGCTTAAATATGCTGAACGAGCAGTACTTC
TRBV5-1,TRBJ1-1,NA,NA,CASSPKVSTTEAFF,TGCGCCAGCAGCCCCAAGGTATCCACCACTGAAGCTTTCTTT
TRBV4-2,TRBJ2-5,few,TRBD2,CASSRSARVAGQETQYF,TGTGCCAGCAGCCGGTCAGCCCGCGTAGCGGGCCAAGAGACCCAGTACTTC
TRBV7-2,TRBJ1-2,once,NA,CASSFTSAGSVSGYTF,TGTGCCAGCAGCTTTACGAGTGCAGGGTCGGTGAGTGGCTACACCTTC
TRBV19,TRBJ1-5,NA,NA,CASSITGGPQPQHF,TGTGCCAGTAGTATTACCGGGGGCCCCCAGCCCCAGCATTTT
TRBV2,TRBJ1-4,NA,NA,CASSEGDNWVEKLFF,TGTGCCAGCAGTGAAGGTGACAACTGGGTTGAAAAACTGTTTTTT
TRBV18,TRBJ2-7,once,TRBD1,CASSTGTGFNEQYF,TGTGCCAGCTCAACCGGGACAGGGTTCAACGAGCAGTACTTC
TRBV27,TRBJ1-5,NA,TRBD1,CASSLTGGPQPQHF,TGTGCCAGCAGTTTAACAGGGGGCCCTCAGCCCCAGCATTTT
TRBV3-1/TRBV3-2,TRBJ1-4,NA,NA,CASSQAGEKLFF,TGTGCCAGCAGCCAAGCCGGTGAAAAACTGTTTTTT
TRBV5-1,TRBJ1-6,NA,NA,CASSLEGRTNSPLHF,TGCGCCAGCAGCTTGGAAGGCAGAACAAATTCACCCCTCCACTTT
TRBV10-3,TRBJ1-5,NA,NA,CAIKEESNQPQHF,TGTGCCATCAAGGAAGAGAGCAATCAGCCCCAGCATTTT
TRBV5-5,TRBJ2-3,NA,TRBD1,CASSSGQVTTDTQYF,TGTGCCAGCAGCTCAGGACAGGTGACTACAGATACGCAGTATTTT